Shown below are 27 T cell receptor beta chains from a single sample sequenced in a study of T cell responses to AZD1222 COVID-19 vaccine. Here immunoSEQ multiplex PCR was the method, and the copy in TCRdb shows in-frame clones only, minus some. Altogether some 25,000 clones are present, about 88% being singletons, with the ten largest covering 6% to 8%. Sequenced material: peripheral blood, taken 28 days after the second AZD1222 dose. The receptors derive from an adult who received the AZD1222 COVID-19 vaccine.

The V and J genes are TRBV29-1 and TRBJ2-3; D is perhaps TRBD2 (5 bases). The CDR3 has 13 residues. CDR1 and CDR2 from the germline V gene are SQVTM and ANQGSEA. The V end was cut by 5 bases, the J end by 0 bases, with 9 bases between. In DNA form, the CDR3 reads TGCAGCGTTAGCGGCACTAGCACAGATACGCAGTATTTT. It encodes CSVSGTSTDTQYF.

The gene calls are TRBV24-1 and TRBJ1-2; D gene unclear. This CDR3 has 14 residues. Per the germline V gene, CDR1 is KGHDR and CDR2 is SFDVKD. The V end lost 3 bases, the J end lost 8 bases, and 15 bases lay between the germline ends. The CDR3 DNA reads TGTGCCACCAGTGATGGGGATTTTGTTGGAGGCTACACCTTC. This translates into CATSDGDFVGGYTF.

The V and J genes are TRBV30 and TRBJ2-3; 9 bases match TRBD2. J lost 2 bases, V lost 5 bases, and 11 bases had no gene match. The CDR3 is 16 residues long. The germline CDR1 and CDR2 sequences are GTSNPN and SVGIG (reference sequence). CDR3: CAWGALAGPYTDTQYF. The CDR3 nucleotides read TGTGCCTGGGGAGCTCTAGCGGGGCCTTACACAGATACGCAGTATTTT.

The rearrangement joins TRBV11-2 to TRBJ2-3; tentatively, D is TRBD2 (5 bases). Germline assignment: CDR1 SGHAT and CDR2 FQNNGV. Trimming stripped 1 base from V and 1 base from J, with 9 bases between. The CDR3 has 15 amino acids. CDR3 sequence: CASSLAGFGTDTQYF. CDR3 nucleotide sequence: TGTGCCAGCAGCTTAGCGGGATTCGGCACAGATACGCAGTATTTT.

This chain links TRBV30 with TRBJ2-3; 7 bases align to TRBD1. From germline, CDR1 is GTSNPN and CDR2 SVGIG (reference sequence). V was clipped by 4 bases and J by 3 bases; unmatched bases: 13. The CDR3 runs 16 residues. The CDR3 bases are TGTGCCTGGAATACAGGGGTAGGTCATCGTACAGATACGCAGTATTTT. This translates into CAWNTGVGHRTDTQYF.

DNA for the CDR3: TGTGCCACCGGAGTGCCAGGGGGCGGAGGCTACACCTTC. Translation gives CATGVPGGGGYTF. This chain uses TRBV15 with TRBJ1-2; 8 bases fit TRBD1. V was pared by 8 bases and J by 8 bases, with 10 bases of the junction left unmatched. Germline V gene sequence: CDR1 LNHNV, CDR2 YYDKDF (reference sequence). This CDR3 comprises 13 residues.

V and J are TRBV6-5 and TRBJ2-7, with D tentatively TRBD1 or TRBD2 (5 bases each). The germline CDR1 and CDR2 sequences are MNHEY and SVGAGI. This CDR3 contains 13 residues. V shed 5 bases and J shed 4 bases, with 12 bases lying between them. The CDR3 DNA sequence: TGTGCCAGCAGTCCGGGGCCGAGGTACGAGCAGTACTTC. Amino acid sequence: CASSPGPRYEQYF.

The V gene is TRBV9, the J gene TRBJ2-6; TRBD1 aligns across 9 bases. Germline V gives CDR1 SGDLS, CDR2 YYNGEE. V gave up 0 bases and J gave up 0 bases; unmatched junction bases: 4. This CDR3 comprises 18 residues. The chain's CDR3 is CASSVGPGQGSGANVLTF. DNA for the CDR3: TGTGCCAGCAGCGTAGGCCCGGGACAGGGCTCTGGGGCCAACGTCCTGACTTTC.

The chain couples TRBV28 to TRBJ1-1; D might be TRBD1 (5 bases). This CDR3 has 15 residues. V was cut by 6 bases and J by 4 bases, with 18 bases left in between. Germline V CDR1 and CDR2: MDHEN, SYDVKM. The CDR3 coding sequence is TGTGCCAGCAGGGCAGGAAGATTTGGGGGCACTGAAGCTTTCTTT. It is translated as CASRAGRFGGTEAFF.

The chain links TRBV6-5 to TRBJ1-1, with TRBD1 as a possible D gene (6 bases). CDR1 and CDR2 from the germline V gene are MNHEY and SVGAGI. Deletions cut 8 bases from V and 1 base from J, with 14 bases between. The CDR3 is 14 residues long. CDR3 loop: CASVDRRQNTEAFF. In DNA form, the CDR3 reads TGTGCCAGCGTGGACAGAAGACAGAACACTGAAGCTTTCTTT.

The DNA for the CDR3 is TGTGCCAGCGGGGGGGCATATGAGCAGTTCTTC. Translated, it gives CASGGAYEQFF. This chain uses TRBV6-5 with TRBJ2-1; possibly TRBD2 for D (7 bases). The CDR3 is 11 residues long. Between the trimmed V and J ends, which lost 8 bases and 8 bases, there was a span of 10 bases. Germline CDR1 reads MNHEY; CDR2 reads SVGAGI.

This chain connects TRBV28 to TRBJ2-2, with TRBD1 matching over 8 bases. The V segment lost 4 bases and the J segment 5 bases; nucleotides outside the gene matches: 6. The CDR3 length is 15 residues. In germline, CDR1 is MDHEN, CDR2 SYDVKM. This CDR3 is CASSSGGKKTGELFF. The CDR3, as DNA: TGTGCCAGCAGTTCAGGGGGCAAGAAGACCGGGGAGCTGTTTTTT.

The rearrangement uses TRBV7-3 and TRBJ1-1; D not certain. The CDR3 totals 15 residues. Trimming took 5 bases from V and 3 from J, leaving 16 bases between them. CDR1 SGHTA and CDR2 FQGTGA come from the germline V gene. Here the CDR3 reads CASSLENALDTEAFF. CDR3 bases: TGTGCCAGCAGCCTCGAAAATGCTCTGGACACTGAAGCTTTCTTT.

The chain has TRBV18 and TRBJ1-5; no clear D. Germline loops: CDR1 KGHSH, CDR2 LQKENI. The CDR3 covers 16 residues. V was pared by 3 bases and J by 3 bases, with 15 bases between. CDR3 nucleotide sequence: TGTGCCAGCTCACCGGCTTCACCGGGTCCCAATCAGCCCCAGCATTTT. Encoded protein: CASSPASPGPNQPQHF.

The chain joins TRBV19 to TRBJ2-5; maybe TRBD2 (5 bases). CDR3 size: 20 residues. With 3 bases removed from V and 2 bases from J, the gap between germline ends came to 28 bases. Germline CDR1 is LNHDA and CDR2 is SQIVND (reference sequence). CDR3 sequence: CASSIWLTGFGSALQETQYF. The CDR3 DNA reads as TGTGCCAGTAGTATTTGGTTAACCGGGTTCGGTAGCGCACTACAAGAGACCCAGTACTTC.

This clone was observed a few times. CDR3 region: CAISGGTGRYEQYF. The CDR3 DNA is TGTGCCATCAGTGGGGGGACAGGGCGGTACGAGCAGTACTTC. V is TRBV10-3 and J is TRBJ2-7, with 9 positions matching TRBD1. This CDR3 spans 14 amino acids. Per the germline V gene, CDR1 is ENHRY and CDR2 is SYGVKD. Trimming cost V 4 bases and J 4 bases; bases outside gene matches: 5.

The rearrangement uses TRBV4-2 and TRBJ1-2, with D unclear. Germline CDR1 and CDR2: LGHNA and YNFKEQ. The CDR3 runs to 15 residues. V lost 1 base and J 0 bases, leaving 9 bases between the germline ends. As DNA, the CDR3 is TGTGCCAGCAGCCAAGCCGGGCAGACTAACTATGGCTACACCTTC. Residues: CASSQAGQTNYGYTF.

The gene calls are TRBV19 and TRBJ2-2, with a weak D call TRBD1 (6 bases). Trimming removed 8 bases from V and 0 bases from J, with 13 bases in between. The CDR3 covers 15 residues. The germline V gene has CDR1 LNHDA and CDR2 SQIVND (reference sequence). CDR3 DNA sequence: TGTGCCAGTGGAACCGGGACACCGAACACCGGGGAGCTGTTTTTT. Translating it yields CASGTGTPNTGELFF. Looking up the rest from reference TRBV19 and TRBJ2-2 gives the full variable domain: DGGITQSPKYLFRKEGQNVTLSCEQNLNHDAMYWYRQDPGQGLRLIYYSQIVNDFQKGDIAEGYSVSREKKESFPLTVTSAQKNPTAFYLCASGTGTPNTGELFFGEGSRLTVL.

This clone was recorded a few times. V gene TRBV4-1 combines with J gene TRBJ2-7; 10 bases are a match to TRBD1. This CDR3 comprises 15 residues. Germline CDR1 reads MGHRA; CDR2 reads YSYEKL. V shed 1 base, J shed 6 bases, and the junction held 6 bases outside the gene matches. The DNA for the CDR3 is TGCGCCAGCAGCCAAGTTGGGACAGGGGTTGGCGAGCAGTACTTC. Protein sequence: CASSQVGTGVGEQYF.

This clone appeared once. The rearrangement links TRBV7-9 to TRBJ1-6; no definite D call. CDR3 length: 15 residues. Looked up from germline, CDR1 is SEHNR and CDR2 is FQNEAQ (reference sequence). V was clipped by 4 bases and J by 7 bases, with 14 bases between them. CDR3 DNA: TGTGCCAGCAGCTCGCTGCGAACGTTAAATTCACCCCTCCACTTT. Encoded protein: CASSSLRTLNSPLHF.

A remark on this clone: One end of the junction does not line up with germline, which may come from a read error. The chain links TRBV30 to TRBJ2-4, with TRBD2 as a possible D gene (5 bases). The germline CDR1 and CDR2 sequences are GTSNPN and SVGIG (reference sequence). The CDR3 extends over 12 amino acids. The CDR3 here is CAWNLAKNTQYF. In DNA form, the CDR3 reads TGTGCCTGGAACCTAGCCAAAAACACTCAGTACTTC.

For this clone: Sequence at one end of the junction differs from germline and may be a read error. J is TRBJ2-7 and V is TRBV19; TRBD1 might be the D (6 bases). Germline assignment: CDR1 LNHDA and CDR2 SQIVND (reference sequence). The CDR3 is made up of 14 amino acids. The CDR3 region is CASSIIQGHYEQHF. The CDR3 DNA is TGTGCCAGTAGTATCATCCAGGGACACTACGAGCAGCACTTC. Drawing the rest from reference TRBV19 and TRBJ2-7, the complete variable domain is DGGITQSPKYLFRKEGQNVTLSCEQNLNHDAMYWYRQDPGQGLRLIYYSQIVNDFQKGDIAEGYSVSREKKESFPLTVTSAQKNPTAFYLCASSIIQGHYEQHFGPGTRLTVT.

This clone was detected only once. CDR3 protein: CASSSGGASSYNEQFF. The CDR3 DNA reads TGTGCCAGCAGCTCCGGCGGAGCCAGCTCCTACAATGAGCAGTTCTTC. J is TRBJ2-1 and V is TRBV11-1, with D unclear. V gave up 4 bases and J gave up 0 bases, with 13 bases separating them. The CDR3 contains 16 residues. Germline assignment: CDR1 SGHAT and CDR2 FQDESV (reference sequence).

The chain uses TRBV19 and TRBJ2-7; either TRBD1 or TRBD2 may supply D (5 bases each). CDR3 length: 16 amino acids. Trimming left V 4 bases short and J 3 bases short, with 19 bases between. Germline V gives CDR1 LNHDA, CDR2 SQIVND (reference sequence). The CDR3 DNA follows: TGTGCCAGTAGTAGGGGACCACCGAACGAATACTACGAGCAGTACTTC. Amino acids: CASSRGPPNEYYEQYF.

The chain employs TRBV5-1 and TRBJ2-5, with TRBD2 matching over 15 bases. Germline V lookup: CDR1 SGHRS, CDR2 YFSETQ. Unmatched junction bases numbered 13, after V lost 4 bases and J lost 0 bases. CDR3 length: 20 amino acids. The CDR3 loop is CASSGGTSGGPGLYQETQYF. The CDR3 DNA is TGCGCCAGCAGCGGAGGGACTAGCGGGGGGCCCGGGTTGTACCAAGAGACCCAGTACTTC.

This chain links TRBV10-3 with TRBJ2-7; possible D gene TRBD1, 6 bases. Trimming stripped 6 bases from V and 1 base from J, with 16 bases between. This CDR3 has 15 amino acids. The germline V gene has CDR1 ENHRY and CDR2 SYGVKD. CDR3 DNA: TGTGCCATCAGCTTTGGGGACATCGATTCCTACGAGCAGTACTTC. This encodes CAISFGDIDSYEQYF.

This clone has a handful of counts. The V call is TRBV6-2 or TRBV6-3, the J call TRBJ1-5; TRBD1 is a possible D gene (5 bases). CDR1 is MNHEY and CDR2 is SVGEGT in the germline V gene. The CDR3 has 13 amino acids. The ends were cut back, 2 bases at V and 5 bases at J, with 7 bases in the middle. In DNA form, the CDR3 reads TGTGCCAGCAGTTACGCAGGGCATCAGCCCCAGCATTTT. It codes for CASSYAGHQPQHF.